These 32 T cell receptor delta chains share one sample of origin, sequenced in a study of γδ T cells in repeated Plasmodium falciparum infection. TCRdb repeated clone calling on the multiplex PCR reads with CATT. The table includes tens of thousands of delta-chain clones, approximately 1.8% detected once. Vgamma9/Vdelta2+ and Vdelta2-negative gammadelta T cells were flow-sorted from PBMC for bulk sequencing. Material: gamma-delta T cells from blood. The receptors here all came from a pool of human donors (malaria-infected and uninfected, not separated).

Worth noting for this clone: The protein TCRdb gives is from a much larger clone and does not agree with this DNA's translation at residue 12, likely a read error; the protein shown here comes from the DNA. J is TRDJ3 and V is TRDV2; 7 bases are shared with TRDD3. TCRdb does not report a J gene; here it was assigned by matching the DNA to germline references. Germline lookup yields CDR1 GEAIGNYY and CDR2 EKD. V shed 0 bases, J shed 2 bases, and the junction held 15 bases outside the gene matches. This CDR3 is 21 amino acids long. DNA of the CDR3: TGTGCCTGTGACACCTCCATGGGCACTGGGGTCGCCCCCTGGGACACCCGACAGATGTTTTTC. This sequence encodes CACDTSMGTGVAPWDTRQMFF.

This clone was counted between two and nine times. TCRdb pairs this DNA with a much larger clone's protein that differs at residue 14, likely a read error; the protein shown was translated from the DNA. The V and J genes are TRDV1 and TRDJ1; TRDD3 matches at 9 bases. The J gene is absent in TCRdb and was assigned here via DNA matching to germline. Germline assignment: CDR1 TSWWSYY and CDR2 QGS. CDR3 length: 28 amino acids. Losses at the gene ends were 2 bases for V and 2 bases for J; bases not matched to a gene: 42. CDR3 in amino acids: CALGEGTVKPDERVLYWGTFLGTDKLIF. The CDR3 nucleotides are TGTGCTCTTGGGGAAGGTACTGTAAAACCCGACGAAAGAGTACTATACTGGGGGACCTTCCTGGGGACCGATAAACTCATCTTT.

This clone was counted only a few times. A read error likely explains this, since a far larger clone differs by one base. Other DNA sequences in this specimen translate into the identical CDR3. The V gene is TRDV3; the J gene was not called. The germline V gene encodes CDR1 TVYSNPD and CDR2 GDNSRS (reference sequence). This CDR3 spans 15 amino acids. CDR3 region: CAVNLVLSYTDKLIF. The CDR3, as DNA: TGTGCCGTAAATTTGGTCCTCTCGTACACCGATAAACTCATCTTC.

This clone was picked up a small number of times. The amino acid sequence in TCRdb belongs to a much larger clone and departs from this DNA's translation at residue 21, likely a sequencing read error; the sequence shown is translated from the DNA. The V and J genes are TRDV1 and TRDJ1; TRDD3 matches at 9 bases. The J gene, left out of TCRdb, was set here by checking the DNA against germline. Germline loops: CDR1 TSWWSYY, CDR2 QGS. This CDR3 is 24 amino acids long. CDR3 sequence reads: CALGEYSPFNAASWGILYTDELIF. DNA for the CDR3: TGTGCTCTTGGGGAATACTCTCCGTTTAATGCGGCTAGCTGGGGGATCTTGTACACCGATGAACTCATCTTT.

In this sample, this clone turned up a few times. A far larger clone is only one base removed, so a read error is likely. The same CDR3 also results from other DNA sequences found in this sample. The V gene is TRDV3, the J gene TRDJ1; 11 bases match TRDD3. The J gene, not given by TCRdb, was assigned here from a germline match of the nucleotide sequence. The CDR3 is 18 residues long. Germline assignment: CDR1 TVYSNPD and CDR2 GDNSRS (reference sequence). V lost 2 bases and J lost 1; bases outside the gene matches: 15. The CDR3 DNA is TGTGCCTTTGGGTTCTATTGGGGGATACGCCTCACCACCGATAAACTCATCTTT. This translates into CAFGFYWGIRLTTDKLIF.

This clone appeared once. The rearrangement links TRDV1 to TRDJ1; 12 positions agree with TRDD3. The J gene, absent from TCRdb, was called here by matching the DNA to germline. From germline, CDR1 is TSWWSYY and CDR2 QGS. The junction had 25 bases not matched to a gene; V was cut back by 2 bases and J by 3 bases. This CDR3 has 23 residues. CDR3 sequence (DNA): TGTGCTCTTGGGGAAAACCACATCCTCCTTTTTACTGGGGGATACCCTCTCTCCGATAAACTCATCTTT. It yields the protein CALGENHILLFTGGYPLSDKLIF.

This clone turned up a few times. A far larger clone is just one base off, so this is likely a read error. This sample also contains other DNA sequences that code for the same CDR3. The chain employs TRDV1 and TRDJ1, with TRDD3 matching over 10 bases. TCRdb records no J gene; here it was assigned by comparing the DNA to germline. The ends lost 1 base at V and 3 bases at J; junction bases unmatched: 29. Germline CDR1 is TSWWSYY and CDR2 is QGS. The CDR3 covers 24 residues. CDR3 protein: CALGEQAPYHTHWGILHRADKLIF. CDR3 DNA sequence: TGTGCTCTTGGGGAACAGGCCCCTTACCACACCCATTGGGGGATACTGCACAGGGCCGATAAACTCATCTTT.

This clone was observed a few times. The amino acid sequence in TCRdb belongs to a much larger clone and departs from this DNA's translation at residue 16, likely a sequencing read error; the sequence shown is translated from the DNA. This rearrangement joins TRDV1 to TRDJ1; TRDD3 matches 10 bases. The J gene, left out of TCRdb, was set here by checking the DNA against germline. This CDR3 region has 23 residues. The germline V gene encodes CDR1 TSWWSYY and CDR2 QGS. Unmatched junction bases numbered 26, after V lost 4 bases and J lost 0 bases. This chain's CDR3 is CALGAPYEFLLWGIGVYTDKLIF. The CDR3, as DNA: TGTGCTCTTGGGGCACCCTATGAATTCCTACTCTGGGGGATAGGAGTTTACACCGATAAACTCATCTTT.

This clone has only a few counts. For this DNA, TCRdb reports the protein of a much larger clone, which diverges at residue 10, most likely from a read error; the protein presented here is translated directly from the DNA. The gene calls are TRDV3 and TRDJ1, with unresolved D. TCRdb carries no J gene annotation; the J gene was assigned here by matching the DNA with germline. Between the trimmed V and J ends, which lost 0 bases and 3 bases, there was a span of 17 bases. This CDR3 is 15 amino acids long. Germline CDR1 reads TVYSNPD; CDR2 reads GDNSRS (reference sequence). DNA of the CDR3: TGTGCCTTTAGCGCCTCGTGGTGGGACGCCGATAAACTCATCTTT. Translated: CAFSASWWDADKLIF.

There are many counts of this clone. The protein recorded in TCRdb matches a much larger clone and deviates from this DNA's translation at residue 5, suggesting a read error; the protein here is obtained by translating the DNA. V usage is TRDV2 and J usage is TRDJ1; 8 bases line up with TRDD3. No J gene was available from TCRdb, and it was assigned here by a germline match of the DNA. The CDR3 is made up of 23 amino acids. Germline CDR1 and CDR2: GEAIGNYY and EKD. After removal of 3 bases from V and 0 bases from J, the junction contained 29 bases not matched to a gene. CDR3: CACDALPTPGGRGRPTNTDKLIF. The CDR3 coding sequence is TGTGCCTGTGACGCCCTCCCGACTCCTGGGGGACGCGGCCGGCCGACCAACACCGATAAACTCATCTTT.

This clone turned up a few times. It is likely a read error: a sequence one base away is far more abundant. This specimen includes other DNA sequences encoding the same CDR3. The CDR3 sequence is CALGDYPGTRTGGNTDKLIF. CDR3 in DNA: TGTGCTCTTGGGGATTACCCTGGTACCCGCACTGGGGGAAACACCGATAAACTCATCTTT. The chain combines TRDV1 with TRDJ1; 9 nucleotides match TRDD3. TCRdb lists no J gene, so it was determined here by aligning the DNA to germline. The CDR3 consists of 20 residues. Per the germline V gene, CDR1 is TSWWSYY and CDR2 is QGS. Unmatched junction bases numbered 17, after V lost 3 bases and J lost 0 bases.

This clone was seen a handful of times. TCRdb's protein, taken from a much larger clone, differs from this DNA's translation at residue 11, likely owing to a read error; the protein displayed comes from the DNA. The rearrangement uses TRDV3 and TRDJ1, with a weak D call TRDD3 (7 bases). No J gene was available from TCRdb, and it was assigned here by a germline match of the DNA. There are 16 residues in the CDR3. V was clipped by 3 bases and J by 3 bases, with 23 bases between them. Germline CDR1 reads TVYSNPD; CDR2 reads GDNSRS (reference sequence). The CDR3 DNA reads TGTGCCTTCCCCCTATTCCTAGCGGGATACCCCGATAAACTCATCTTT. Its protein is CAFPLFLAGYPDKLIF.

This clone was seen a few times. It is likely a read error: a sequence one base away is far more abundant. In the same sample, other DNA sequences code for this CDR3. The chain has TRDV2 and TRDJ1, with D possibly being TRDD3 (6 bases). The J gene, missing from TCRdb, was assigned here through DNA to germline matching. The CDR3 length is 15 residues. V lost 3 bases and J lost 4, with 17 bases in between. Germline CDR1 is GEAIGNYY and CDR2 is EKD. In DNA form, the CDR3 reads TGTGCCTGTGACGTGGTGGGGGGTCAAGGCGATAAACTCATCTTT. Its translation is CACDVVGGQGDKLIF.

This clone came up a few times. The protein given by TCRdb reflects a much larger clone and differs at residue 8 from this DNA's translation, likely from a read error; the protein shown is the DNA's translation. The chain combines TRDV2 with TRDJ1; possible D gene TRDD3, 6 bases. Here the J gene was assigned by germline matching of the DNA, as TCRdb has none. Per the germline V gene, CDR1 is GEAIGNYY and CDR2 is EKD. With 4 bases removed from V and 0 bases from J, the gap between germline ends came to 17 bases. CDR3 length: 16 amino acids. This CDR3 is CACDLLGNGYTDKLIF. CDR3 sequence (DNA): TGTGCCTGTGATCTCCTGGGGAATGGGTACACCGATAAACTCATCTTT.

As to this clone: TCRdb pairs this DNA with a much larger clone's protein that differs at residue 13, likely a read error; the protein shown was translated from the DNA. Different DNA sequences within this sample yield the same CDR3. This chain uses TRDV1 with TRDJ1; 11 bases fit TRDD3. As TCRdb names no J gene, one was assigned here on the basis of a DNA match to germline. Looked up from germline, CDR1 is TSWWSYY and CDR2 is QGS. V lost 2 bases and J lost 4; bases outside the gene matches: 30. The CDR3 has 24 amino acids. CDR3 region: CALGETAVRNDLTVLGDNHDKLIF. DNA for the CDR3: TGTGCTCTTGGGGAAACTGCAGTTCGGAATGACCTAACCGTACTGGGGGATAATCACGATAAACTCATCTTT.

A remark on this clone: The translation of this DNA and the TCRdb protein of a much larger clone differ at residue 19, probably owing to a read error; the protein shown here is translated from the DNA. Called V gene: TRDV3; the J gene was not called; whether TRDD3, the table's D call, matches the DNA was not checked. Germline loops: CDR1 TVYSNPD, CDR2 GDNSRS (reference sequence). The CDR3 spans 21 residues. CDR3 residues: CAFSFIETAYIFWGDTDKRIF. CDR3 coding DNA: TGTGCCTTTAGCTTTATAGAGACGGCCTACATCTTCTGGGGGGACACCGATAAACGCATCTTT.

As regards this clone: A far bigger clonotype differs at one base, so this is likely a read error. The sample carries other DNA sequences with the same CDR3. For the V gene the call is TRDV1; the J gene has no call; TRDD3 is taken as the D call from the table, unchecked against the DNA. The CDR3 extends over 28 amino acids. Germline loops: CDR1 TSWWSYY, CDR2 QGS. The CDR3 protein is CALGELVPRYLPVNQTGGYSSQKWVLIF. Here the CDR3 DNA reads TGTGCTCTTGGGGAACTAGTCCCCAGATACCTTCCCGTCAATCAAACTGGGGGATACTCAAGTCAAAAATGGGTGCTCATCTTT.

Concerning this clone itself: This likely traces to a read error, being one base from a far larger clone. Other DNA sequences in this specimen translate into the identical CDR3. The CDR3 loop reads CAFSLPDQGLPTSTGGYEADKLIF. In nucleotides, the CDR3 is TGCGCCTTTAGCTTACCAGACCAGGGCCTTCCTACCAGTACTGGGGGATACGAGGCCGATAAACTCATCTTT. The chain joins TRDV3 to TRDJ1; 13 positions match TRDD3. CDR3 length: 24 amino acids. CDR1 is TVYSNPD and CDR2 is GDNSRS in the germline V gene (reference sequence).

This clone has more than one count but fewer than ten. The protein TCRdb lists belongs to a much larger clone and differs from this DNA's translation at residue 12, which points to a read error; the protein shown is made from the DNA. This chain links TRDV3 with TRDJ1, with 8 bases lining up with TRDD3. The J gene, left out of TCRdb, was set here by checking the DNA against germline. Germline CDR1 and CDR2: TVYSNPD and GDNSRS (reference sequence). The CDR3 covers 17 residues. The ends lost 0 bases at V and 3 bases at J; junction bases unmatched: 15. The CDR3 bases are TGTGCCTTTAGCTTCCGGACTGGGGGTCCGTACGCCGATAAACTCATCTTT. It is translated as CAFSFRTGGPYADKLIF. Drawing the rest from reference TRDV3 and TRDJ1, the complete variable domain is CDKVTQSSPDQTVASGSEVVLLCTYDTVYSNPDLFWYRIRPDYSFQFVFYGDNSRSEGADFTQGRFSVKHILTQKAFHLVISPVRTEDSATYYCAFSFRTGGPYADKLIFGKGTRVTVEP.

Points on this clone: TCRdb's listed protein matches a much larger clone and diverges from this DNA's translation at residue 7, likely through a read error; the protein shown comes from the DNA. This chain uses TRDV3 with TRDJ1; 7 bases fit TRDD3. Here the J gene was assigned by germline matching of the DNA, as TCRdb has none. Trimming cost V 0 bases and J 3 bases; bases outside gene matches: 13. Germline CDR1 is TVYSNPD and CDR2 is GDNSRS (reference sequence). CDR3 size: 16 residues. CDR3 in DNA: TGTGCCTTTAGTGGCTACCGGGGGATTAGGGCCGATAAACTCATCTTT. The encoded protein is CAFSGYRGIRADKLIF.

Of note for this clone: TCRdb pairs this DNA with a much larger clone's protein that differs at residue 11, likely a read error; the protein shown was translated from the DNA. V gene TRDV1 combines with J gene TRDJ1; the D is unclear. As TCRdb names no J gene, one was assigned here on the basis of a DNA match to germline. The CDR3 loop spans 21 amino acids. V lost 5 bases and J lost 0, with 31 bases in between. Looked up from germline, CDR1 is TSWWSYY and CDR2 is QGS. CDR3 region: CALGKVLLWWRIPFYTDKLIF. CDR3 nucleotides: TGTGCTCTTGGGAAGGTTCTACTTTGGTGGAGGATCCCTTTCTACACCGATAAACTCATCTTT.

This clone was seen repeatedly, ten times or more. CDR3 sequence: CALGEPYGKLLGDNGKLIF. CDR3 sequence (DNA): TGTGCTCTTGGGGAACCTTATGGTAAATTACTGGGGGATAATGGTAAACTCATCTTT. The chain is built from TRDV1 and TRDJ1; 11 bases agree with TRDD3. Germline matching of the DNA provided the J gene here, since TCRdb leaves it blank. The germline CDR1 and CDR2 sequences are TSWWSYY and QGS. The CDR3 is made up of 19 amino acids. Germline trimming cut 1 base from V and 7 bases from J; bases unmatched to any gene: 17.

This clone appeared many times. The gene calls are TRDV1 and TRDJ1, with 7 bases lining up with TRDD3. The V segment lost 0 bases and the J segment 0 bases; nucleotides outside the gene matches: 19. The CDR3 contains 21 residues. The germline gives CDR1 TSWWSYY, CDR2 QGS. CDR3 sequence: CALGELLLVDTRLPYTDKLIF. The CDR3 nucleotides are TGTGCTCTTGGGGAACTGCTACTGGTGGATACGCGACTGCCTTACACCGATAAACTCATCTTT.

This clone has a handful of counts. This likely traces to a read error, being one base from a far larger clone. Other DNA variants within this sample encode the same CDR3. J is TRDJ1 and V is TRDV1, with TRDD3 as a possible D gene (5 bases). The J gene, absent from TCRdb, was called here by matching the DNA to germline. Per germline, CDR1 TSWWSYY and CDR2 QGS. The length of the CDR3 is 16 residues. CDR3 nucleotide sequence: TGCGCTCTTGGGGAACTTTGGCCCCAGGGCACCGGTAAACTCATCTTT. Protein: CALGELWPQGTGKLIF.

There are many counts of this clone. This CDR3 is CAFSRLPFVKYWGIHYTDKLIF. CDR3 coding DNA: TGTGCCTTTAGTAGGCTCCCTTTTGTAAAGTACTGGGGGATACACTACACCGATAAACTCATCTTT. The chain recombines TRDV3 with TRDJ1; TRDD3 matches 12 bases. The J gene is absent in TCRdb and was assigned here via DNA matching to germline. Germline loops: CDR1 TVYSNPD, CDR2 GDNSRS (reference sequence). J lost 0 bases, V lost 0 bases, and 23 bases had no gene match. This CDR3 has 22 amino acids.

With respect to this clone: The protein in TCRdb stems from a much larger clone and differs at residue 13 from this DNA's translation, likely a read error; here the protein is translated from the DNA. CDR3 sequence reads: CACDPHPQYTDKPIF. The DNA for the CDR3 is TGTGCCTGTGACCCTCACCCCCAGTACACCGATAAACCCATCTTT. The chain combines TRDV2 with TRDJ1, with D uncertain. Germline CDR1 is GEAIGNYY and CDR2 is EKD. The length of the CDR3 is 15 residues.

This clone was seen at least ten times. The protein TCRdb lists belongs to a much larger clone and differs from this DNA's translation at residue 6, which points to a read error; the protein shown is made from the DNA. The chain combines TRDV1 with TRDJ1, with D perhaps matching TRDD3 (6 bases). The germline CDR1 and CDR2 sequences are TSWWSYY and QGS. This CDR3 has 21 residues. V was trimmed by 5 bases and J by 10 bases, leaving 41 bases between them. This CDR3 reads CALGRLLLGLGMPHQHIGLIF. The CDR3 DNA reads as TGTGCTCTTGGGAGGCTTCTCTTAGGGCTGGGGATGCCCCATCAGCATATCGGACTCATCTTT.

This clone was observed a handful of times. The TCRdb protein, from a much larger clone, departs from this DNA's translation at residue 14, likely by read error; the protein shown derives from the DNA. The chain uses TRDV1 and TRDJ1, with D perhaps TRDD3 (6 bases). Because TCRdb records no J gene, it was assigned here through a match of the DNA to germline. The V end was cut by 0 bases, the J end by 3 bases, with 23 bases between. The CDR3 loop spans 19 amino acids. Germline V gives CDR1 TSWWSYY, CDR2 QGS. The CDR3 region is CALGELHLAGEWGADKLIF. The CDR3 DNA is TGTGCTCTTGGGGAACTTCACCTAGCTGGGGAGTGGGGGGCCGATAAACTCATCTTT.

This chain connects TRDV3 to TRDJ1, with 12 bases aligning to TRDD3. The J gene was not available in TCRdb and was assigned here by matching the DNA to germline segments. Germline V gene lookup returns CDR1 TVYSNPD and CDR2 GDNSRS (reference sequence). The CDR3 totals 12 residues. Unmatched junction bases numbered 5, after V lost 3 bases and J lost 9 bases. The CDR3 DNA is TGTGCCTTCTCGTCTGGGGGATACGAACTCATCTTT. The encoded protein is CAFSSGGYELIF.

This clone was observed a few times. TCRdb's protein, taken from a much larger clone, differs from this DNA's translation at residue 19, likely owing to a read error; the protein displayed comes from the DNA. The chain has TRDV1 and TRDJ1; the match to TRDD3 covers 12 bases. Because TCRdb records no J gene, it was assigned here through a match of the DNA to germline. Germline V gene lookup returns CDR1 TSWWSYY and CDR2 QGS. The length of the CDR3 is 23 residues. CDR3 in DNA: TGTGCTCTTGGGGAAGGAACCTACCTCTACTGGGGGATACTAATACCGAACACCGGTAAACTCATCTTT. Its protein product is CALGEGTYLYWGILIPNTGKLIF.

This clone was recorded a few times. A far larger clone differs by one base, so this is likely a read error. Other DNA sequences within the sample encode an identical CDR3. Here the CDR3 reads CALGAPLPYFFTGGYRVDKLIF. The DNA of the CDR3 is TGTGCTCTTGGGGCGCCGCTTCCCTATTTCTTTACTGGGGGATACCGGGTGGATAAACTCATCTTT. This rearrangement joins TRDV1 to TRDJ1, with TRDD3 identical over 12 bases. The J gene, absent from TCRdb, was called here by matching the DNA to germline. Unmatched junction bases numbered 26, after V lost 4 bases and J lost 5 bases. CDR3 length: 22 amino acids. Germline CDR1 is TSWWSYY and CDR2 is QGS.

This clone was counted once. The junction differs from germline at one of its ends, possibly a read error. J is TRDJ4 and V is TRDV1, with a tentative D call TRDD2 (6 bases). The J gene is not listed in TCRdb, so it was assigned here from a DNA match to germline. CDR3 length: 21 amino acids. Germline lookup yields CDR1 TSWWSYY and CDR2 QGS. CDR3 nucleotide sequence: TGCTCTGCTCCCTGTCCCGTCCTACGATTCTCTAACGCCAGGTCCCCAGGACCCCTGATCTTT. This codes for CSAPCPVLRFSNARSPGPLIF.